Included here is one T cell receptor (beta chain) sequence, with context. The V end lost 0 bases, the J end lost 0 bases, and 9 bases lay between the germline ends. The CDR3 covers 16 residues. CDR1 SGHRS and CDR2 YFSETQ come from the germline V gene. Here immunoSEQ multiplex PCR was the method, and the copy in TCRdb shows in-frame clones only, minus some. The sample records almost 300,000 clones, approximately 86% being singletons. These data originate in a study of blood T cell repertoires in COVID-19. Background on the study: T cells, B-cell-depleted T cells, or PBMCs provided the cDNA or gDNA that served as material.

The sequenced material came from peripheral blood. The TCR was taken from a man between 65 and 79 years old with acute or convalescent COVID-19. The genes are TRBV5-1 and TRBJ2-2, with TRBD1 as a possible D gene (5 bases). The CDR3 sequence is CASSLETQANTGELFF. CDR3 coding DNA: TGCGCCAGCAGCTTGGAAACACAGGCGAACACCGGGGAGCTGTTTTTT.